This is a list of T cell receptor beta chains from one sample in a study of Graves' ophthalmopathy and Graves' hyperthyroidism. TCRdb independently ran MiXCR on the multiplex PCR reads; one entry per CDR3 protein. The sample holds 300,000 to 350,000 distinct CDR3 sequences; roughly a sixth are singletons and the top ten take roughly 12%. The sample taken for sequencing was peripheral blood. The receptors were sampled from an adult man with Graves' ophthalmopathy. Both conserved end residues are part of each CDR3. D genes are given only for firm matches. Part of the rows lack a size; the others show once, few, many or a class for expanded clones.

TRBV24-1	TRBD1	few	TRBJ2-7	TGTGCCACCAGTGACCCCGGACAGGGGGGTCAGTACGAGCAGTACTTC	CATSDPGQGGQYEQYF
TRBV2	-	many	TRBJ1-1	TGTGCCAGCAGAGAGGACGGCGGTAGACTGAACACTGAAGCTTTCTTT	CASREDGGRLNTEAFF
TRBV29-1	TRBD2	many	TRBJ2-5	TGCAGCGTCCGGGGTGGACTAGCGGGAAACCAAGAGACCCAGTACTTC	CSVRGGLAGNQETQYF
TRBV6-2/TRBV6-3	TRBD2	many	TRBJ2-7	TGTGCCAGCAGTCACAGCGGGAGAGGTGGGTCCTACGAGCAGTACTTC	CASSHSGRGGSYEQYF
TRBV6-2/TRBV6-3	-	many	TRBJ1-2	TGTGCCAGCAGTACCCATCAAGGACGGAGGGGCTATGGTTACACCTTC	CASSTHQGRRGYGYTF
TRBV6-2/TRBV6-3	-	few	TRBJ2-5	TGTGCCAGCAGAAGAGAAGCGGGCTGGGAGACCCAGTACTTC	CASRREAGWETQYF
TRBV6-1	-	many	TRBJ1-5	TGTGCCAGCAGTGATTGGGGGTTTCAGCAGCCCCAGCATTTT	CASSDWGFQQPQHF
TRBV10-1	TRBD1	many	TRBJ1-1	TGCGCCAGCACTCCAGGGACAGGGAGGGTCTCCACTGAAGCTTTCTTT	CASTPGTGRVSTEAFF
TRBV12-3/TRBV12-4	TRBD1	many	TRBJ2-7	TGTGCCAGCAAGCGACAGGGCTCCTACGAGCAGTACTTC	CASKRQGSYEQYF
TRBV25-1	-	few	TRBJ2-4	TGTGCCAGCAGTGGATCCAGGCTAGCCAAAAACATTCAGTACTTC	CASSGSRLAKNIQYF
TRBV20-1	-	many	TRBJ2-7	TGCAGTGCTAGATACCTGGGCTACGAGCAGTACTTC	CSARYLGYEQYF
TRBV5-1	-	-	TRBJ2-5	TGCGCCAGCAGCGGACCGGGAAGGCAAGAGACCCAGTACTTC	CASSGPGRQETQYF
TRBV3-1	-	few	TRBJ2-2	TGTGCCAGCAGCCTACCAACAACGGGATACACCGGGGAGCTGTTTTTT	CASSLPTTGYTGELFF
TRBV7-2	-	many	TRBJ1-2	TGTGCCAGCAGCTCCGGGGGGCAGGGCTACACCTTC	CASSSGGQGYTF
TRBV11-3	TRBD2	many	TRBJ2-7	TGTGCCAGCAGCCCGAGCGGGAGTGTTAACGAGCAGTACTTC	CASSPSGSVNEQYF
TRBV6-2/TRBV6-3	-	many	TRBJ1-6	TGTGCCAGCAGACGGGACATTAATTCACCCCTCCACTTT	CASRRDINSPLHF
TRBV11-1	-	many	TRBJ1-2	TGTGCCAGCCGAAACGGCCCCACAGGAGACTACACCTTC	CASRNGPTGDYTF
TRBV11-2	-	-	TRBJ2-2	TGTGCCAGCAGCTGGCGACAGACCGGGGAGCTGTTTTTT	CASSWRQTGELFF
TRBV28	-	-	TRBJ2-7	TGTGCCAGCAGTTTCATCGGCAGGGAGTCCTACGAGCAGTACTTC	CASSFIGRESYEQYF
TRBV4-2	-	many	TRBJ1-6	TGTGCCAGCAGCCAAGATATAGGGAATTCACCCCTCCACTTT	CASSQDIGNSPLHF
TRBV4-3	-	-	TRBJ1-1	TGCGCCAGCAGCCAAATCCGGGGGGAGACCACTGAAGCTTTCTTT	CASSQIRGETTEAFF
TRBV4-3	-	many	TRBJ2-7	TGCGCCAGCAGCCAAGAAGGGGGGGTCTACGAGCAGTACTTC	CASSQEGGVYEQYF
TRBV7-8	-	many	TRBJ1-5	TGTGCCAGCAGCTTAGATTGGGGGGGCAATCAGCCCCAGCATTTT	CASSLDWGGNQPQHF
TRBV3-1	TRBD2	-	TRBJ2-2	TGTGCCAGCAGCCATTCGATAATGACTAGCGGGAGTCGTCCGAACACCGGGGAGCTGTTTTTT	CASSHSIMTSGSRPNTGELFF
TRBV30	-	many	TRBJ1-2	TGTGCCTGGAGTGAAACAGGCATCTATGGCTACACCTTC	CAWSETGIYGYTF
TRBV7-9	TRBD1	many	TRBJ1-2	TGTGCCAGCAGCTTAGAGACAGGGGATGGCTACACCTTC	CASSLETGDGYTF
TRBV6-5	TRBD1	many	TRBJ2-7	TGTGCCAGCAGTTACAACCCGGGACAGGGGCACGAGCAGTACTTC	CASSYNPGQGHEQYF
TRBV28	-	few	TRBJ2-5	TGTGCCAGCAGCCGGGACAATGGGTTGCAAGAGACCCAGTACTTC	CASSRDNGLQETQYF
TRBV11-1	TRBD2	-	TRBJ2-2	TGTGCCAGCAGCTTAGCCCCCACTAGCGGGGTCACCGGGGAGCTGTTTTTT	CASSLAPTSGVTGELFF
TRBV7-8	-	many	TRBJ1-1	TGTGCCAGCAGCCCAGGGTACGACACTGAAGCTTTCTTT	CASSPGYDTEAFF
TRBV7-9	-	many	TRBJ1-2	TGTGCCAGCAGCTTAGGCAACAGGGCGTCTGGCTACACCTTC	CASSLGNRASGYTF
TRBV6-1	-	many	TRBJ1-6	TGTGCCAGCAGTGAAGTCGACGGTAGGAATTCACCCCTCCACTTT	CASSEVDGRNSPLHF
TRBV5-1	-	-	TRBJ2-7	TGCGCCAGCAGTACAGGGAACTACGAGCAGTACTTC	CASSTGNYEQYF
TRBV19	-	many	TRBJ2-7	TGTGCCACCGGGGAGGGGCAGGGGGCTTTCAACGAGCAGTACTTC	CATGEGQGAFNEQYF
TRBV7-2	-	-	TRBJ2-2	TGTGCCAGCAGCTACCAGGCACCGGGCACCGGGGAGCTGTTTTTT	CASSYQAPGTGELFF
TRBV24-1	-	many	TRBJ1-2	TGTGCCACCAGTGGGACTGGCTACACCTTC	CATSGTGYTF
TRBV6-1	TRBD2	many	TRBJ2-5	TGTGCCAGCGGGTTAGGCGGGGGGCAAGAGACCCAGTACTTC	CASGLGGGQETQYF
TRBV3-1	-	-	TRBJ2-7	TGTGCCAGCAGCGCGACAGAATACTACGAGCAGTACTTC	CASSATEYYEQYF
TRBV7-3	-	many	TRBJ1-2	TGTGCCGGGCAGGGACTGAATGGCTACACCTTC	CAGQGLNGYTF
TRBV6-1	TRBD2	many	TRBJ2-7	TGTGCCAGCGAGAACCCACGGGCTAGCGGGAATTACGAGCAGTACTTC	CASENPRASGNYEQYF
TRBV12-3/TRBV12-4	-	many	TRBJ2-3	TGTGCCAGCAGTTTAGTGTCTGGGGTAGCTTTGGGAGGGCAGTATTTT	CASSLVSGVALGGQYF